The source of this T cell receptor (beta chain) is a study of response to subunit inactivated influenza vaccine. This clonotype was seen only a few times. Its antigen is unidentified. General study findings and limits: Authors suggested each seasonal flu vaccination may recruit only limited numbers of new T cells.

TCRdb recomputed calls from the RT-PCR reads with MiXCR, one row per CDR3 protein. Of 500,000 to 550,000 distinct CDR3 sequences listed, 7.6% are singletons. This clonotype was obtained from a man aged 45 to 75 who received an inactivated influenza vaccine. This material consisted of PBMCs from blood, taken around 25 months after vaccination.

Here the CDR3 DNA reads TGTGCCAGCAGTCGACAGGGGGAGTGGGAGACCCAGTACTTC. Translated, it gives CASSRQGEWETQYF. The J gene is TRBJ2-5, the V gene TRBV12-3 or TRBV12-4; 9 bases agree with TRBD1. V dropped 5 bases and J dropped 5; count of bases not matched to a gene: 6. This CDR3 region has 14 residues.